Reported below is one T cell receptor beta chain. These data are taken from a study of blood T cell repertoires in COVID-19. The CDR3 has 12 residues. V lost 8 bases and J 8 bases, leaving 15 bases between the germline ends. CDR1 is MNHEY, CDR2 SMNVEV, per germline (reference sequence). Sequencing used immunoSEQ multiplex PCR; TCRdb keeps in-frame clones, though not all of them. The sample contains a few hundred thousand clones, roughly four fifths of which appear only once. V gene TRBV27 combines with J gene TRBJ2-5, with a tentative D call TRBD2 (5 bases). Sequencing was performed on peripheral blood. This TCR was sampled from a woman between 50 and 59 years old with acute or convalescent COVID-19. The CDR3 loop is CASRTAGSTQYF. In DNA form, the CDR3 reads TGTGCCAGCCGGACTGCCGGGTCAACCCAGTACTTC.